These 26 T cell receptor beta chains were all obtained from the same sample, sequenced in a study of radiation and T cells in renal cell carcinoma. The time point was: blood 4 weeks post-SBRT, at nephrectomy. Documented treatment: 15 Gy SBRT to primary tumor, nephrectomy 4 weeks later. This table comes from immunoSEQ multiplex PCR, and its TCRdb copy is limited to in-frame clones, with some not included. This sample has about 76,000 clones, with approximately 90% found just once. Sequences were derived from blood, sampled from a patient whose treatment included radiotherapy and nephrectomy. Receptors were obtained from a woman between 70 and 85 years old with renal cell carcinoma.

The chain is built from TRBV2 and TRBJ2-3, with 7 bases aligning to TRBD1. The CDR3 totals 15 residues. Germline assignment: CDR1 SNHLY and CDR2 FYNNEI. Trimming removed 8 bases from V and 0 bases from J; junction bases left unmatched: 8. CDR3 region: CASAEGAFSTDTQYF. Written as DNA, the CDR3 is TGTGCCAGCGCAGAGGGGGCATTTAGCACAGATACGCAGTATTTT.

V usage is TRBV30 and J usage is TRBJ1-1; possibly TRBD1 for D (6 bases). This CDR3 is 14 amino acids long. CDR1 GTSNPN and CDR2 SVGIG come from the germline V gene (reference sequence). Between the trimmed V and J ends, which lost 0 bases and 1 base, there was a span of 9 bases. The CDR3 nucleotides are TGTGCCTGGAGTGTAAGAGGGGGGAACACTGAAGCTTTCTTT. It yields the protein CAWSVRGGNTEAFF.

V and J are TRBV7-6 and TRBJ1-6; 7 nucleotides agree with TRBD1. Germline CDR1 reads SGHVS; CDR2 reads FNYEAQ. The J segment lost 5 bases and the V segment lost 6 bases, leaving 4 bases of the junction unmatched. This CDR3 has 14 amino acids. The CDR3 protein is CASSPTGDNSPLHF. CDR3 DNA sequence: TGTGCCAGCAGTCCCACAGGGGATAATTCACCCCTCCACTTT.

The genes are TRBV5-4 and TRBJ2-2, with D hard to call. V was trimmed by 0 bases and J by 7 bases, leaving 16 bases between them. This CDR3 comprises 16 residues. Germline CDR1 SGHNT, CDR2 YYREEE (reference sequence). The CDR3 sequence is CASSLANLPLSGELFF. CDR3 bases: TGTGCCAGCAGCTTGGCCAACTTACCCCTAAGCGGGGAGCTGTTTTTT.

This clone was counted between two and nine times. The chain recombines TRBV5-5 with TRBJ1-1; D ambiguous. This CDR3 region has 14 residues. Deletions cut 3 bases from V and 1 base from J, with 10 bases between. Germline V gives CDR1 SGHKS, CDR2 YYEKEE (reference sequence). The CDR3: CASSSYGPNTEAFF. Written as DNA, the CDR3 is TGTGCCAGCAGCTCTTACGGACCGAACACTGAAGCTTTCTTT.

J is TRBJ1-1 and V is TRBV7-9; D gene ambiguous. Germline assignment: CDR1 SEHNR and CDR2 FQNEAQ (reference sequence). CDR3 size: 13 residues. Trimming shortened V by 2 bases and J by 1 base, and 5 bases separated the two germline ends. CDR3 nucleotides: TGTGCCAGCAGCTTAACGGGGAACACTGAAGCTTTCTTT. The encoded protein is CASSLTGNTEAFF.

The chain joins TRBV28 to TRBJ1-2; perhaps TRBD1 as D (5 bases). There are 16 residues in the CDR3. The ends were cut back, 4 bases at V and 4 bases at J, with 19 bases in the middle. Germline lookup yields CDR1 MDHEN and CDR2 SYDVKM. CDR3 region: CASSSIGGGASYGYTF. DNA for the CDR3: TGTGCCAGCAGTTCAATTGGCGGCGGGGCATCCTATGGCTACACCTTC.

The chain recombines TRBV2 with TRBJ1-2, with 9 bases identical to TRBD1. The CDR3 is made up of 16 amino acids. The germline gives CDR1 SNHLY, CDR2 FYNNEI. V trimming: 2 bases; J trimming: 3 bases; junction bases outside the gene matches: 7. The CDR3 is CASSEPSTGGDYGYTF. CDR3 DNA: TGTGCCAGCAGTGAACCCTCGACAGGGGGAGACTATGGCTACACCTTC.

The rearrangement joins TRBV6-5 to TRBJ1-1; D is undetermined. V lost 6 bases to trimming and J lost 1 base, with 6 bases between them. CDR3 length: 12 residues. Germline CDR1 and CDR2: MNHEY and SVGAGI. CDR3 DNA sequence: TGTGCCAGCAGACGACCGAACACTGAAGCTTTCTTT. Protein product: CASRRPNTEAFF.

The rearrangement links TRBV28 to TRBJ2-1, with 8 bases aligning to TRBD2. Per the germline V gene, CDR1 is MDHEN and CDR2 is SYDVKM. This CDR3 is 14 amino acids long. V shed 2 bases, J shed 8 bases, and the junction held 5 bases outside the gene matches. CDR3 nucleotides: TGTGCCAGCAGTTTAGTCGGGGGGGCTGATGAGCAGTTCTTC. Translating it yields CASSLVGGADEQFF.

This chain links TRBV6-1 with TRBJ2-1; 10 bases are a match to TRBD2. The V gene's germline CDR1 is MNHNS and CDR2 SASEGT. Trimming took 5 bases from V and 0 from J; bases not matched to a gene: 1. CDR3 size: 15 residues. The CDR3 here is CASSPSGGSYNEQFF. CDR3 coding DNA: TGTGCCAGCAGTCCTAGCGGGGGCTCCTACAATGAGCAGTTCTTC.

The CDR3 coding sequence is TGTGCCAGCAGCTTTGGGACAGGGGGCTTCCACAATGAGCAGTTCTTC. Protein sequence: CASSFGTGGFHNEQFF. This chain connects TRBV7-9 to TRBJ2-1, with 12 bases identical to TRBD1. The trim removed 3 bases at V and 5 bases at J, leaving 5 bases unmatched. CDR3 length: 16 amino acids. CDR1 SEHNR and CDR2 FQNEAQ come from the germline V gene (reference sequence).

V gene TRBV7-2 combines with J gene TRBJ1-4; possible D gene TRBD1, 5 bases. CDR1 and CDR2 from the germline V gene are SGHTA and FQGNSA. The CDR3 sequence is 13 residues long. V gave up 3 bases and J gave up 8 bases, with 10 bases separating them. The CDR3, as DNA: TGTGCCAGCAGCTTCGGGCGGGGCGAAAAACTGTTTTTT. This encodes CASSFGRGEKLFF.

The chain uses TRBV28 and TRBJ1-5, with 8 bases matching TRBD1. This CDR3 has 17 amino acids. Looked up from germline, CDR1 is MDHEN and CDR2 is SYDVKM. Trimming removed 6 bases from V and 0 bases from J; junction bases left unmatched: 10. The CDR3, as DNA: TGTGCCAGCAGCCCCATATGGACAGGGCCTAGCAATCAGCCCCAGCATTTT. This codes for CASSPIWTGPSNQPQHF.

The chain has TRBV10-3 and TRBJ1-3, with D possibly matching TRBD1 (6 bases). The CDR3 contains 16 residues. V was shortened by 8 bases and J by 4 bases, with 21 bases between the two germline ends. Germline V lookup: CDR1 ENHRY, CDR2 SYGVKD. CDR3 amino acids: CAISRDTNFKGNTIYF. CDR3 bases: TGTGCCATCTCGCGGGACACTAACTTTAAGGGAAACACCATATATTTT.

The chain links TRBV5-1 to TRBJ2-2; D possibly corresponds to TRBD1 (7 bases). Germline V gene lookup returns CDR1 SGHRS and CDR2 YFSETQ. This CDR3 has 15 amino acids. V lost 5 bases and J lost 3, with 14 bases in between. In nucleotides, the CDR3 is TGCGCCAGCAGGAGGGGGGACAGTGACACCGGGGAGCTGTTTTTT. This codes for CASRRGDSDTGELFF.

V and J are TRBV7-9 and TRBJ2-7, with 9 bases fitting TRBD1. The CDR3 has 13 amino acids. From germline, CDR1 is SEHNR and CDR2 FQNEAQ (reference sequence). Trimming cost V 5 bases and J 6 bases; bases outside gene matches: 5. The CDR3 DNA follows: TGTGCCAGCAGCGCCGGGACAGGGAGCGAGCAGTACTTC. Encoded protein: CASSAGTGSEQYF.

The chain links TRBV27 to TRBJ2-7, with D unresolved. V lost 5 bases, J lost 0 bases, and 8 bases lay in between. The CDR3 spans 13 residues. Germline CDR1 reads MNHEY; CDR2 reads SMNVEV (reference sequence). The CDR3 nucleotides are TGTGCCAGCAGTATAGGACCCTCCTACGAGCAGTACTTC. It translates to CASSIGPSYEQYF.

V usage is TRBV19 and J usage is TRBJ2-7; D remains ambiguous. Germline CDR1 LNHDA, CDR2 SQIVND (reference sequence). Trimming stripped 6 bases from V and 6 bases from J, with 9 bases between. This CDR3 has 11 residues. The CDR3 sequence: CASSTRSEQYF. Written as DNA, the CDR3 is TGTGCCAGTAGCACAAGAAGCGAGCAGTACTTC.

The chain carries TRBV5-6 and TRBJ1-6, with 7 positions matching TRBD1. This CDR3 spans 13 amino acids. The trim removed 2 bases at V and 8 bases at J, leaving 1 base unmatched. CDR1 and CDR2 (germline): SGHDT, YYEEEE. The DNA of the CDR3 is TGTGCCAGCAGCTTAACAGGGGATTCACCCCTCCACTTT. It yields the protein CASSLTGDSPLHF.

This clone was seen once. The chain joins TRBV6-5 to TRBJ2-2; 8 bases align to TRBD1. There are 15 residues in the CDR3. The trim removed 5 bases at V and 2 bases at J, leaving 4 bases unmatched. The germline gives CDR1 MNHEY, CDR2 SVGAGI. The CDR3 loop reads CASSAQGGNTGELFF. The CDR3 coding sequence is TGTGCCAGCAGTGCACAGGGGGGCAACACCGGGGAGCTGTTTTTT.

This rearrangement joins TRBV19 to TRBJ2-5; TRBD1 is a possible D gene (6 bases). Germline V gene data show CDR1 as LNHDA and CDR2 as SQIVND (reference sequence). CDR3 length: 12 residues. V lost 5 bases and J lost 4, with 8 bases in between. This CDR3 reads CASSPRGETQYF. For the CDR3, the DNA is TGTGCCAGTAGTCCCAGGGGAGAGACCCAGTACTTC. The full variable domain, completed using reference TRBV19 and TRBJ2-5, is DGGITQSPKYLFRKEGQNVTLSCEQNLNHDAMYWYRQDPGQGLRLIYYSQIVNDFQKGDIAEGYSVSREKKESFPLTVTSAQKNPTAFYLCASSPRGETQYFGPGTRLLVL.

The chain carries TRBV19 and TRBJ1-4; TRBD1 matches at 8 bases. V lost 10 bases, J lost 4 bases, and 14 bases stayed unmatched. This CDR3 has 16 residues. Germline V lookup: CDR1 LNHDA, CDR2 SQIVND (reference sequence). The chain's CDR3 is CATAEGVGQVNEKLFF. The CDR3 DNA reads as TGTGCCACCGCGGAAGGGGTGGGACAGGTTAATGAAAAACTGTTTTTT.

The rearrangement links TRBV7-2 to TRBJ1-1; TRBD1 matches 7 bases. This CDR3 is 17 amino acids long. Germline V lookup: CDR1 SGHTA, CDR2 FQGNSA. V gave up 5 bases and J gave up 4 bases; unmatched junction bases: 16. The CDR3 DNA follows: TGTGCCAGCAGCCCAAATTGGGAGAAGGGGGCTGGCACTGAAGCTTTCTTT. Its translation: CASSPNWEKGAGTEAFF. The variable domain in full, with the rest retrieved from reference TRBV7-2 and TRBJ1-1, is GAGVSQSPSNKVTEKGKDVELRCDPISGHTALYWYRQSLGQGLEFLIYFQGNSAPDKSGLPSDRFSAERTGGSVSTLTIQRTQQEDSAVYLCASSPNWEKGAGTEAFFGQGTRLTVV.

The chain recombines TRBV11-2 with TRBJ2-7, with D hard to call. The CDR3 is made up of 14 amino acids. Germline V gene sequence: CDR1 SGHAT, CDR2 FQNNGV. Deletions cut 5 bases from V and 2 bases from J, with 13 bases between. The CDR3 region is CASSTGRVAYEQYF. CDR3 DNA: TGTGCCAGCAGCACCGGACGGGTAGCCTACGAGCAGTACTTC. Using reference TRBV11-2 and TRBJ2-7 for the parts outside the CDR3, the full variable domain is EAGVAQSPRYKIIEKRQSVAFWCNPISGHATLYWYQQILGQGPKLLIQFQNNGVVDDSQLPKDRFSAERLKGVDSTLKIQPAKLEDSAVYLCASSTGRVAYEQYFGPGTRLTVT.

V and J are TRBV7-3 and TRBJ2-3, with D perhaps matching TRBD1 or TRBD2 (5 bases each). The CDR3 has 14 amino acids. V lost 3 bases to trimming and J lost 2 bases, with 9 bases between them. Germline V gives CDR1 SGHTA, CDR2 FQGTGA. CDR3 in DNA: TGTGCCAGCAGCTTGGACGGGGCCACAGATACGCAGTATTTT. The encoded protein is CASSLDGATDTQYF. The whole variable domain, remainder taken from reference TRBV7-3 and TRBJ2-3, is GAGVSQTPSNKVTEKGKYVELRCDPISGHTALYWYRQSLGQGPEFLIYFQGTGAADDSGLPNDRFFAVRPEGSVSTLKIQRTERGDSAVYLCASSLDGATDTQYFGPGTRLTVL.